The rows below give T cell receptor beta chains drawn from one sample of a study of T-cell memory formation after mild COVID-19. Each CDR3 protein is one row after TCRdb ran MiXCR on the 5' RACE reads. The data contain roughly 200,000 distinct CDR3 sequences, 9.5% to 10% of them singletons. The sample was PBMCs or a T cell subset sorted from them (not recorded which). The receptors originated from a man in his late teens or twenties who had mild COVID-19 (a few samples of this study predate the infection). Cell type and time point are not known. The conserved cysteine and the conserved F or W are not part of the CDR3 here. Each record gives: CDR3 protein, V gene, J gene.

ASSPVGGRSGANVLT	TRBV5-1	TRBJ2-6
ASSLGIGSGSNTEAF	TRBV7-9	TRBJ1-1
SATQGELGEPQH	TRBV20-1	TRBJ1-5
ASSLVFGTARPGELF	TRBV7-9	TRBJ2-2
SASPMKRSGGAPDTQY	TRBV20-1	TRBJ2-3
ASSLPGAGYNEQF	TRBV7-7	TRBJ2-1
ASSLVPAGEQF	TRBV5-1	TRBJ2-1
ASSWGQRLDTGELF	TRBV5-1	TRBJ2-2
ASSPQTGQETQY	TRBV7-9	TRBJ2-5
ASSQGGPSDTQY	TRBV3-1	TRBJ2-3
ASSWTGTSYEQY	TRBV7-8	TRBJ2-7
ASSLVPGTVPSSTDTQY	TRBV9	TRBJ2-3
ASSPPIWGGVPLLETQY	TRBV18	TRBJ2-5
ASSPRTVYEQY	TRBV11-1	TRBJ2-7
ASSTEPLSSQL	TRBV7-6	TRBJ2-1
ASSPPGAPDTQY	TRBV11-3	TRBJ2-3
ASSQHGTDYYGYT	TRBV3-1	TRBJ1-2
ASSLGSEGNKLF	TRBV7-9	TRBJ1-4
ASSPPNPGVVYGYT	TRBV18	TRBJ1-2
ATSRDFGRQGREQF	TRBV15	TRBJ2-1
SVRGPGIRNTEAF	TRBV29-1	TRBJ1-1
ASSELLAGGGEQF	TRBV2	TRBJ2-1